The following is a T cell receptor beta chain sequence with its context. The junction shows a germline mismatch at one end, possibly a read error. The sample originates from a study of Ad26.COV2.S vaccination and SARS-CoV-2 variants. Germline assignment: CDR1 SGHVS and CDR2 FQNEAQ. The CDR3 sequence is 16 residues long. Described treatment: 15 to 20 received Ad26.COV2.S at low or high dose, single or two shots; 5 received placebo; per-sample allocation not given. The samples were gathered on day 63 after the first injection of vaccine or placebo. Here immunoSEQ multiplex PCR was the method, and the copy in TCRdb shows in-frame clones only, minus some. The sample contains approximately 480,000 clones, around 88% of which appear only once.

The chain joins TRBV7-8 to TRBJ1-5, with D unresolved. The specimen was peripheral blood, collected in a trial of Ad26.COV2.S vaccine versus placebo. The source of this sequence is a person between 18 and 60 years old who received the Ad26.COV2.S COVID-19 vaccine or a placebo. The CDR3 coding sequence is TGTGCCAGCAGCCGAACCACGGGAGCCCTCAATCAGCTCCAGCATTTT. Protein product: CASSRTTGALNQLQHF.